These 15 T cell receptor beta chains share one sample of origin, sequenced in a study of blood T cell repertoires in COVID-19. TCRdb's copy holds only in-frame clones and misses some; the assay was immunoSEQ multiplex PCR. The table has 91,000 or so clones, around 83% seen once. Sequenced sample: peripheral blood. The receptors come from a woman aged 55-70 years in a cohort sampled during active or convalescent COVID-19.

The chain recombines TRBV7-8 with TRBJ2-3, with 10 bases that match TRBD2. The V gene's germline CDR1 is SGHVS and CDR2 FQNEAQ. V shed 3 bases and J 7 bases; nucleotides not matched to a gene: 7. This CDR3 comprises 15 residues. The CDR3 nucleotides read TGTGCCAGCAGCTTGCCAGCGGGAGGGCCCCATACGCAGTATTTT. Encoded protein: CASSLPAGGPHTQYF. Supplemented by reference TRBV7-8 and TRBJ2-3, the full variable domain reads GAGVSQSPRYKVAKRGQDVALRCDPISGHVSLFWYQQALGQGPEFLTYFQNEAQLDKSGLPSDRFFAERPEGSVSTLKIQRTQQEDSAVYLCASSLPAGGPHTQYFGPGTRLTVL.

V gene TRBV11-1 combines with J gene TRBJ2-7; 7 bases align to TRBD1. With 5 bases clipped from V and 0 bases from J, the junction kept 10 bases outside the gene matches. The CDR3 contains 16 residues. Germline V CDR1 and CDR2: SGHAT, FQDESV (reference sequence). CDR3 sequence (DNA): TGTGCCAGCAGCGGTTACAGGGGTTCAAGCTCCTACGAGCAGTACTTC. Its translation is CASSGYRGSSSYEQYF.

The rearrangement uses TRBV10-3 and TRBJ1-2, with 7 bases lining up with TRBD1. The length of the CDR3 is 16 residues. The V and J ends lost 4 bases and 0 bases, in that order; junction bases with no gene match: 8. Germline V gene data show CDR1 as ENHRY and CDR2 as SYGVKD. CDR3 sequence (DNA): TGTGCCATCAGTGGGGGACGGGACAGACCTAACTATGGCTACACCTTC. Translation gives CAISGGRDRPNYGYTF.

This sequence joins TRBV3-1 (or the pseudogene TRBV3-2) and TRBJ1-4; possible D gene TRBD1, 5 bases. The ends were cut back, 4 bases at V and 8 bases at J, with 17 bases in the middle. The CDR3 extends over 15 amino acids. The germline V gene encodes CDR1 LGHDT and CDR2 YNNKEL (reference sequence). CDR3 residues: CASSRGTTGGEKLFF. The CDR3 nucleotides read TGTGCCAGCAGCCGAGGGACCACCGGGGGAGAAAAACTGTTTTTT.

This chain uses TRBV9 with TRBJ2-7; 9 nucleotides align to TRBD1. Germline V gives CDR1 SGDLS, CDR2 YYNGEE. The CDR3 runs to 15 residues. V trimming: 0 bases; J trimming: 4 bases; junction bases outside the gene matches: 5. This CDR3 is CASSVGGTGMYEQYF. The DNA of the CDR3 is TGTGCCAGCAGCGTAGGGGGGACAGGGATGTACGAGCAGTACTTC.

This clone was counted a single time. CDR3: CASSPSEVTEAFF. The DNA of the CDR3 is TGTGCCAGCAGCCCTAGTGAGGTCACTGAAGCTTTCTTT. The chain joins TRBV6-6 to TRBJ1-1; D is undetermined. V lost 6 bases to trimming and J lost 4 bases, with 12 bases between them. This CDR3 region has 13 residues. The V gene's germline CDR1 is MNHNY and CDR2 SVGAGI (reference sequence).

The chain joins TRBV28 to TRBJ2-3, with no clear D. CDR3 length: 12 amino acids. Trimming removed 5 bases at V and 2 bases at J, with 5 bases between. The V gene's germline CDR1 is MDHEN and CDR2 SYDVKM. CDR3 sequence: CASSGDTDTQYF. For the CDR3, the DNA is TGTGCCAGCAGTGGAGACACAGATACGCAGTATTTT. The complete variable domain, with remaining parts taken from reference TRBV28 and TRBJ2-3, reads DVKVTQSSRYLVKRTGEKVFLECVQDMDHENMFWYRQDPGLGLRLIYFSYDVKMKEKGDIPEGYSVSREKKERFSLILESASTNQTSMYLCASSGDTDTQYFGPGTRLTVL.

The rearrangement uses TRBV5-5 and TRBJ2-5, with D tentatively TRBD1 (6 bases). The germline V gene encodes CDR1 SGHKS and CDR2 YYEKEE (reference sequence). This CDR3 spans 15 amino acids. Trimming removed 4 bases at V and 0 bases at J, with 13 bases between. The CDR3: CASSGDNWYQETQYF. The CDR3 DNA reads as TGTGCCAGCAGCGGGGACAACTGGTACCAAGAGACCCAGTACTTC. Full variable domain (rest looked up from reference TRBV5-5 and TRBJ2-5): DAGVTQSPTHLIKTRGQQVTLRCSPISGHKSVSWYQQVLGQGPQFIFQYYEKEERGRGNFPDRFSARQFPNYSSELNVNALLLGDSALYLCASSGDNWYQETQYFGPGTRLLVL.

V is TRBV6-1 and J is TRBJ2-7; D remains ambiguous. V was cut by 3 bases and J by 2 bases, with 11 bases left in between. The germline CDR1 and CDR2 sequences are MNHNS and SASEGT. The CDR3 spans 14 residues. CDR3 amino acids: CASSDRVLAYEQYF. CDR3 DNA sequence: TGTGCCAGCAGTGATCGGGTGTTGGCCTACGAGCAGTACTTC.

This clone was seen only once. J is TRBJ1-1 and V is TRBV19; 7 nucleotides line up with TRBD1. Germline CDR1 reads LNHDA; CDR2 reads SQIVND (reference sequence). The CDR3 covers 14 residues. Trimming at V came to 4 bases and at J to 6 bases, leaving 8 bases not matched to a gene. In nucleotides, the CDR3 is TGTGCCAGTAGTACCGACAGGGCCCTTGCTGAAGCTTTCTTT. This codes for CASSTDRALAEAFF.

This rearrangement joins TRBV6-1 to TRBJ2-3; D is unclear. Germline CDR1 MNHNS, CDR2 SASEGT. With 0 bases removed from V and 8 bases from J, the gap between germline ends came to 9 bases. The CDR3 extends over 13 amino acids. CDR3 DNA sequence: TGTGCCAGCAGTGAAGCAGCCCGAGGTACGCAGTATTTT. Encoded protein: CASSEAARGTQYF.

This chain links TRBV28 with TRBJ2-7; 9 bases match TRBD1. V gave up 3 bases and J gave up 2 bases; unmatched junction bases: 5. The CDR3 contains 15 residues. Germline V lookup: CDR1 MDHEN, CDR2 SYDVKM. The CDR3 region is CASSFSRTGAYEQYF. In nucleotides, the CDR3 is TGTGCCAGCAGTTTTTCTAGGACAGGGGCCTACGAGCAGTACTTC.

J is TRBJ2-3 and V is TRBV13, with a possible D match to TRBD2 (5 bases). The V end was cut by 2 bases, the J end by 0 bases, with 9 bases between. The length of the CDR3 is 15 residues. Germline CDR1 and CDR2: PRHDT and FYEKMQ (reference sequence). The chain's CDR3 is CASSLQRGSTDTQYF. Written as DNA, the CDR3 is TGTGCCAGCAGCTTACAACGGGGAAGCACAGATACGCAGTATTTT.

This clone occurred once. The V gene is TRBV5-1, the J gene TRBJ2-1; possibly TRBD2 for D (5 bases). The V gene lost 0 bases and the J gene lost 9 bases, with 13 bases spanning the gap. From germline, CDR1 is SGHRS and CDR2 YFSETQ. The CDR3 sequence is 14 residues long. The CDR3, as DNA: TGCGCCAGCAGCTTGGAGGCCGGGGTGCTTGAGCAGTTCTTC. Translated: CASSLEAGVLEQFF.

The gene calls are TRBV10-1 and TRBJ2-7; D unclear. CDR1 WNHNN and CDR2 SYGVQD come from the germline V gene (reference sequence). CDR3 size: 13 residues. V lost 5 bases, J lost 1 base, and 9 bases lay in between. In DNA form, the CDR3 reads TGCGCCAGCAGTCTCTCCTCTTCCTACGAGCAGTACTTC. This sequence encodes CASSLSSSYEQYF.